The present T cell receptor (beta chain) was sequenced within a study of blood T cell repertoires in COVID-19. In Seattle, patients joined the study during active infection and were tracked longitudinally. This CDR3 is 14 amino acids long. The V gene end was trimmed by 7 bases and the J gene end by 7 bases; junction bases not matched to a gene: 10. Germline V CDR1 and CDR2: LNHDA, SQIVND (reference sequence). Sequencing was performed with immunoSEQ multiplex PCR; in TCRdb, only in-frame clones are kept and a portion is missing. The sample has nearly 250,000 clones; about 83% are singletons. V is TRBV19 and J is TRBJ1-5; TRBD1 matches at 7 bases. The clonotype comes from a woman older than 75 with COVID-19, enrolled during active disease. Sequencing input: peripheral blood. The CDR3 is CASNPDRERQPQHF. DNA for the CDR3: TGTGCCAGTAACCCCGACAGGGAAAGGCAGCCCCAGCATTTT. The full variable domain, with the rest looked up from reference TRBV19 and TRBJ1-5, is DGGITQSPKYLFRKEGQNVTLSCEQNLNHDAMYWYRQDPGQGLRLIYYSQIVNDFQKGDIAEGYSVSREKKESFPLTVTSAQKNPTAFYLCASNPDRERQPQHFGDGTRLSIL.